These T cell receptor beta chains were read from a single sample in a study of T cell changes during pregnancy in multiple sclerosis. The protocol was immunoSEQ multiplex PCR, while the TCRdb copy is restricted to in-frame clones and leaves out a portion. The data contain fewer than 55,000 clones, 70% to 90% of them singletons. This specimen consisted of peripheral blood, obtained in the first trimester of pregnancy. All receptors come from a female donor with multiple sclerosis, enrolled in a pregnancy study. Both conserved end residues are part of each CDR3. The order of the fields is D gene, J gene, clone size, V gene, CDR3 protein, CDR3 DNA. The D gene is left open where the match is weak. Size tells how often a clone was seen (once, few, many) or the class of an expanded clone, and some rows leave it out.

d_gene: NA
j_gene: TRBJ2-1
abundance: NA
v_gene: TRBV5-5
CDR3aa: CASSPSGPSYNEQFF
CDR3nt: TGTGCCAGCAGCCCCAGCGGGCCATCCTACAATGAGCAGTTCTTC

d_gene: NA
j_gene: TRBJ2-7
abundance: NA
v_gene: TRBV5-4
CDR3aa: CASSSRNEQYF
CDR3nt: TGTGCCAGCAGCTCTAGGAACGAGCAGTACTTC

d_gene: NA
j_gene: TRBJ1-2
abundance: NA
v_gene: TRBV19
CDR3aa: CASSRGGPYGYTF
CDR3nt: TGTGCCAGTAGTCGCGGGGGACCTTATGGCTACACCTTC

d_gene: NA
j_gene: TRBJ2-7
abundance: NA
v_gene: TRBV27
CDR3aa: CASSWGGGGPRYEQYF
CDR3nt: TGTGCCAGCAGTTGGGGCGGTGGAGGGCCGCGATACGAGCAGTACTTC

d_gene: NA
j_gene: TRBJ2-3
abundance: once
v_gene: TRBV7-2
CDR3aa: CASSQAWEDTQYF
CDR3nt: TGTGCCAGCAGCCAGGCCTGGGAGGATACGCAGTATTTT

d_gene: TRBD1
j_gene: TRBJ1-2
abundance: NA
v_gene: TRBV5-1
CDR3aa: CASSYQTGGNYGYTF
CDR3nt: TGCGCCAGCAGCTATCAAACAGGGGGGAACTATGGCTACACCTTC

d_gene: NA
j_gene: TRBJ2-3
abundance: NA
v_gene: TRBV7-6
CDR3aa: CASSLRGWLPNTDTQYF
CDR3nt: TGTGCCAGCAGCTTAAGGGGATGGCTTCCGAACACAGATACGCAGTATTTT

d_gene: NA
j_gene: TRBJ2-5
abundance: NA
v_gene: TRBV9
CDR3aa: CASSSGPRDPTETQYF
CDR3nt: TGTGCCAGCAGCTCCGGGCCCAGGGATCCTACAGAGACCCAGTACTTC

d_gene: TRBD1
j_gene: TRBJ2-7
abundance: NA
v_gene: TRBV2
CDR3aa: CASSPQGLIYEQYF
CDR3nt: TGTGCCAGCAGTCCACAGGGGTTAATATACGAGCAGTACTTC

d_gene: NA
j_gene: TRBJ1-5
abundance: NA
v_gene: TRBV9
CDR3aa: CASSVNGEDQPQHF
CDR3nt: TGTGCCAGCAGCGTTAACGGAGAGGATCAGCCCCAGCATTTT

d_gene: TRBD2
j_gene: TRBJ2-1
abundance: NA
v_gene: TRBV5-1
CDR3aa: CASRLTGGQNEQFF
CDR3nt: TGCGCCAGCAGATTAACGGGGGGGCAGAATGAGCAGTTCTTC

d_gene: TRBD2
j_gene: TRBJ2-7
abundance: NA
v_gene: TRBV5-4
CDR3aa: CASSGGTSGYYYEQYF
CDR3nt: TGTGCCAGCAGCGGGGGGACTAGCGGGTATTACTACGAGCAGTACTTC

d_gene: NA
j_gene: TRBJ1-3
abundance: NA
v_gene: TRBV5-6
CDR3aa: CASSLDPGTGNTIYF
CDR3nt: TGTGCCAGCAGCTTGGATCCGGGGACTGGAAACACCATATATTTT

d_gene: TRBD1
j_gene: TRBJ2-7
abundance: NA
v_gene: TRBV7-6
CDR3aa: CASSLYSGQGGSYEQYF
CDR3nt: TGTGCCAGCAGCTTATATTCAGGACAGGGAGGCTCCTACGAGCAGTACTTC

d_gene: NA
j_gene: TRBJ2-3
abundance: NA
v_gene: TRBV20-1
CDR3aa: CSAPLTTLRYF
CDR3nt: TGCAGTGCTCCTCTAACTACGCTAAGGTATTTT

d_gene: NA
j_gene: TRBJ2-1
abundance: NA
v_gene: TRBV7-2
CDR3aa: CASSLGEGNEQFF
CDR3nt: TGTGCCAGCAGCTTAGGCGAGGGTAATGAGCAGTTCTTC

d_gene: TRBD1
j_gene: TRBJ1-1
abundance: NA
v_gene: TRBV29-1
CDR3aa: CSVRQGGDTEAFF
CDR3nt: TGCAGCGTACGACAGGGGGGCGACACTGAAGCTTTCTTT

d_gene: NA
j_gene: TRBJ1-1
abundance: NA
v_gene: TRBV7-3
CDR3aa: CASKEGMNTEAFF
CDR3nt: TGTGCCAGCAAAGAGGGAATGAACACTGAAGCTTTCTTT

d_gene: TRBD1
j_gene: TRBJ2-1
abundance: NA
v_gene: TRBV19
CDR3aa: CASSPRDREQFF
CDR3nt: TGTGCCAGTAGTCCGCGGGACAGGGAGCAGTTCTTC

d_gene: NA
j_gene: TRBJ1-1
abundance: NA
v_gene: TRBV5-5
CDR3aa: CASSFGGGRANTEAFF
CDR3nt: TGTGCCAGCAGCTTCGGGGGTGGGAGGGCCAACACTGAAGCTTTCTTT

d_gene: TRBD2
j_gene: TRBJ2-1
abundance: few
v_gene: TRBV6-1
CDR3aa: CASHRGGGGALEQFF
CDR3nt: TGTGCCAGCCATAGGGGCGGCGGGGGGGCATTGGAGCAGTTCTTC

d_gene: NA
j_gene: TRBJ1-2
abundance: NA
v_gene: TRBV5-1
CDR3aa: CASSLRENYGYTF
CDR3nt: TGCGCCAGCAGCTTACGGGAAAACTATGGCTACACCTTC

d_gene: TRBD1
j_gene: TRBJ1-1
abundance: NA
v_gene: TRBV2
CDR3aa: CASRDRGDVGTEAFF
CDR3nt: TGTGCCAGCAGGGACAGGGGGGACGTCGGCACTGAAGCTTTCTTT

d_gene: TRBD1
j_gene: TRBJ1-1
abundance: NA
v_gene: TRBV7-8
CDR3aa: CASSFVQGDMNTEAFF
CDR3nt: TGTGCCAGCAGCTTTGTCCAGGGGGATATGAACACTGAAGCTTTCTTT

d_gene: NA
j_gene: TRBJ2-7
abundance: NA
v_gene: TRBV11-2
CDR3aa: CASSLGRQDAYEQYF
CDR3nt: TGTGCCAGCAGCTTAGGGAGACAGGACGCCTACGAGCAGTACTTC

d_gene: NA
j_gene: TRBJ2-3
abundance: NA
v_gene: TRBV19
CDR3aa: CASSMIASAGRRDTQYF
CDR3nt: TGTGCCAGTAGTATGATCGCTAGCGCGGGGAGAAGGGATACGCAGTATTTT

d_gene: NA
j_gene: TRBJ1-2
abundance: NA
v_gene: TRBV30
CDR3aa: CAWRRRGVGGYTF
CDR3nt: TGTGCCTGGAGGCGCCGCGGGGTGGGCGGCTACACCTTC

d_gene: NA
j_gene: TRBJ1-5
abundance: few
v_gene: TRBV7-2
CDR3aa: CASSSPYVEGDQPQHF
CDR3nt: TGTGCCAGCAGCTCCCCCTACGTGGAGGGCGATCAGCCCCAGCATTTT

d_gene: TRBD1
j_gene: TRBJ2-5
abundance: NA
v_gene: TRBV5-1
CDR3aa: CASSLNTGGQETQYF
CDR3nt: TGCGCCAGCAGCTTGAATACAGGGGGGCAAGAGACCCAGTACTTC

d_gene: NA
j_gene: TRBJ2-5
abundance: NA
v_gene: TRBV5-1
CDR3aa: CASSKAGAQETQYF
CDR3nt: TGCGCCAGCAGTAAGGCGGGGGCCCAAGAGACCCAGTACTTC

d_gene: NA
j_gene: TRBJ2-5
abundance: once
v_gene: TRBV5-1
CDR3aa: CASREQQETQYF
CDR3nt: TGCGCCAGCAGAGAACAACAAGAGACCCAGTACTTC

d_gene: TRBD1
j_gene: TRBJ1-6
abundance: NA
v_gene: TRBV6-1
CDR3aa: CASRNLQGARSPLHF
CDR3nt: TGTGCCAGCAGAAACTTACAGGGGGCCCGTTCACCCCTCCACTTT

d_gene: NA
j_gene: TRBJ1-6
abundance: NA
v_gene: TRBV7-9
CDR3aa: CASSFEQPNSPLHF
CDR3nt: TGTGCCAGCAGCTTCGAACAGCCAAATTCACCCCTCCACTTT

d_gene: TRBD2
j_gene: TRBJ2-1
abundance: NA
v_gene: TRBV11-1
CDR3aa: CASSPVPGLAGGYNEQFF
CDR3nt: TGTGCCAGCAGCCCAGTCCCGGGACTAGCGGGGGGGTACAATGAGCAGTTCTTC

d_gene: NA
j_gene: TRBJ1-1
abundance: once
v_gene: TRBV27
CDR3aa: CASSPPRGQGLNTEAFF
CDR3nt: TGTGCCAGCAGTCCCCCCAGGGGCCAAGGATTGAACACTGAAGCTTTCTTT

d_gene: TRBD1
j_gene: TRBJ1-3
abundance: NA
v_gene: TRBV4-2
CDR3aa: CASSQGGQGIGNTIYF
CDR3nt: TGTGCCAGCAGCCAAGGGGGACAGGGAATTGGAAACACCATATATTTT

d_gene: TRBD1
j_gene: TRBJ2-7
abundance: NA
v_gene: TRBV4-2
CDR3aa: CASSPWTGVTGEQYF
CDR3nt: TGTGCCAGCAGCCCTTGGACAGGGGTAACAGGCGAGCAGTACTTC

d_gene: NA
j_gene: TRBJ2-3
abundance: NA
v_gene: TRBV7-8
CDR3aa: CASSYGYLDTQYF
CDR3nt: TGTGCCAGCAGTTACGGGTATTTAGATACGCAGTATTTT

d_gene: TRBD2
j_gene: TRBJ2-2
abundance: NA
v_gene: TRBV7-2
CDR3aa: CASSPRAGLALGGELFF
CDR3nt: TGTGCCAGCAGCCCCCGCGCCGGACTAGCGCTGGGCGGGGAGCTGTTTTTT

d_gene: NA
j_gene: TRBJ1-1
abundance: few
v_gene: TRBV7-9
CDR3aa: CASSQTQGTEAFF
CDR3nt: TGTGCCAGCAGTCAGACGCAGGGCACTGAAGCTTTCTTT